A single sample gave rise to the 6 T cell receptor beta chains below, sequenced in a study of blood T cells in healthy people across ages. A second roughly 6 to 11 cycle PCR used barcoded and J-beta primers. TCRdb re-analysed the 5' RACE reads in MiXCR, keeping a single row per CDR3 protein. The data contain approximately 800,000 distinct CDR3 sequences, 56% of them seen just once; the ten biggest clones take up around 25%. Source material: blood. These TCRs come from a middle-aged man in good health.

The rearrangement links TRBV24-1 to TRBJ2-1, with 7 bases that match TRBD1. The CDR3 runs 15 residues. Germline V gene data show CDR1 as KGHDR and CDR2 as SFDVKD. J lost 0 bases, V lost 7 bases, and 5 bases had no gene match. The chain's CDR3 is CATRPTGSSYNEQFF. The CDR3 DNA follows: TGTGCCACCAGACCGACAGGGAGCTCCTACAATGAGCAGTTCTTC.

This chain links TRBV12-3 or TRBV12-4 with TRBJ2-3; 7 nucleotides agree with TRBD2. This CDR3 spans 13 amino acids. J gave up 6 bases and V 6 bases, and 6 bases lay outside the gene matches. The CDR3: CASSSWGGDTQYF. The CDR3 DNA is TGTGCCAGCAGCAGCTGGGGGGGGGATACGCAGTATTTT.

The gene calls are TRBV7-2 and TRBJ2-3, with unresolved D. V shed 4 bases and J shed 4 bases, with 15 bases lying between them. The length of the CDR3 is 15 residues. Germline V gene sequence: CDR1 SGHTA, CDR2 FQGNSA. This CDR3 reads CASSSNPTLPDTQYF. For the CDR3, the DNA is TGTGCCAGCAGCTCAAACCCGACCCTACCAGATACGCAGTATTTT.

This clonotype has just a few counts. The chain is built from TRBV6-6 and TRBJ2-4; D gene ambiguous. The V and J ends lost 5 bases and 5 bases respectively, with 1 base between them. CDR3 size: 10 residues. Per the germline V gene, CDR1 is MNHNY and CDR2 is SVGAGI (reference sequence). CDR3 bases: TGTGCCAGCAGTGAAAACATTCAGTACTTC. It encodes CASSENIQYF.

The rearrangement uses TRBV12-3 or TRBV12-4 and TRBJ1-6; 8 bases are a match to TRBD1. Trimming cost V 6 bases and J 9 bases; bases outside gene matches: 4. The CDR3 totals 13 residues. The CDR3 loop is CASSARGRSPLHF. The CDR3 DNA sequence: TGTGCCAGCAGCGCCAGGGGGCGTTCACCCCTCCACTTT.

This rearrangement joins TRBV20-1 to TRBJ2-7, with D perhaps matching TRBD1 or TRBD2 (5 bases each). This CDR3 is 20 amino acids long. Germline V CDR1 and CDR2: DFQATT, SNEGSKA (reference sequence). Trimming left V 0 bases short and J 6 bases short, with 33 bases between. The CDR3 here is CSAREKVGDRGPVPPREQYF. The DNA of the CDR3 is TGCAGTGCTAGAGAAAAAGTGGGGGATCGCGGCCCTGTCCCCCCCCGCGAGCAGTACTTC.